The text below deals with one T cell receptor (beta chain). Its antigen is not identified. The PCR employed 60 Vbeta primers together with 13 Jbeta primers. TCRdb's table, derived via immunoSEQ multiplex PCR, lists solely in-frame clones and lacks some. The record lists about 140,000 clones, of which the ten most abundant hold under 2.5%. This record comes from a study of cytomegalovirus exposure and HLA in healthy donors. Study results and caveats: Most subjects' HLA-A and HLA-B alleles were reportedly predicted from TCR beta sequences. In a later analysis, DRB1 alleles had the most associated TCRs; HLA-C alleles the fewest.

This sequence was found in a woman aged 18-29 years in good health and CMV-seronegative. Sequenced material: PBMCs.

CDR3 DNA: TGTGCCAGCAGTGTACAGGGGGTCTCGAACACTGAAGCTTTCTTT. Amino acids: CASSVQGVSNTEAFF. V is TRBV2 and J is TRBJ1-1; 8 bases fit TRBD1. V shed 4 bases and J 1 base; nucleotides not matched to a gene: 5. This CDR3 is 15 amino acids long. Per germline, CDR1 SNHLY and CDR2 FYNNEI.